Shown below are 11 T cell receptor beta chains from a single sample sequenced in a study of cytomegalovirus exposure and HLA in healthy donors (dated by TCRdb to 2016 to 2017). Preparation of the library involved the immunoSEQ multiplex PCR assay. The multiplex PCR relied on a mix of 60 forward primers for TCR Vbeta segments and 13 reverse primers for TCR Jbeta segments. In its TCRdb copy, this immuneACCESS table keeps in-frame sequences only and misses some clones. Where compared with another copy, unresolved V genes explain less than half of these, and the others have no known cause. Counted in this sample were about 130,000 clones; around 80% of them appeared once. The ten top clones hold about 1.8% of the sample. Material: PBMCs. These receptors were collected from a woman aged 40 to 50 in good health and CMV-seronegative.

This chain uses TRBV2 with TRBJ2-3; D ambiguous. The CDR3 length is 18 residues. CDR1 is SNHLY and CDR2 is FYNNEI in the germline V gene. The V end lost 7 bases, the J end lost 2 bases, and 25 bases lay between the germline ends. Here the CDR3 DNA reads TGTGCCAGCACTGATCTGGGTTTGGAGCAGAAAGCCACAGATACGCAGTATTTT. Protein: CASTDLGLEQKATDTQYF. The full variable domain, its missing parts supplied by reference TRBV2 and TRBJ2-3, is EPEVTQTPSHQVTQMGQEVILRCVPISNHLYFYWYRQILGQKVEFLVSFYNNEISEKSEIFDDQFSVERPDGSNFTLKIRSTKLEDSAMYFCASTDLGLEQKATDTQYFGPGTRLTVL.

The J gene is TRBJ2-5, the V gene TRBV6-1, with 8 bases fitting TRBD2. Germline assignment: CDR1 MNHNS and CDR2 SASEGT. V dropped 7 bases and J dropped 4; count of bases not matched to a gene: 8. The CDR3 is made up of 14 amino acids. CDR3 nucleotides: TGTGCCAGCACCCCTCGGGAGGGGAGAGAGACCCAGTACTTC. Protein sequence: CASTPREGRETQYF.

J is TRBJ2-1 and V is TRBV25-1; TRBD2 matches at 11 bases. V shed 6 bases, J shed 7 bases, and the junction held 5 bases outside the gene matches. From germline, CDR1 is MGHDK and CDR2 SYGVNS. The CDR3 runs to 14 residues. CDR3 protein: CASRTSGRGNEQFF. CDR3 DNA: TGTGCCAGCAGAACTAGCGGGAGAGGAAATGAGCAGTTCTTC.

The chain joins TRBV5-4 to TRBJ2-2; maybe TRBD1 (5 bases). CDR3 length: 15 amino acids. V was shortened by 1 base and J by 7 bases, with 14 bases between the two germline ends. Germline assignment: CDR1 SGHNT and CDR2 YYREEE (reference sequence). The CDR3 DNA sequence: TGTGCCAGCAGCTTGCCGCTAGGGGATGGCGGGGAGCTGTTTTTT. This sequence encodes CASSLPLGDGGELFF. The full variable domain, completed using reference TRBV5-4 and TRBJ2-2, is ETGVTQSPTHLIKTRGQQVTLRCSSQSGHNTVSWYQQALGQGPQFIFQYYREEENGRGNFPPRFSGLQFPNYSSELNVNALELDDSALYLCASSLPLGDGGELFFGEGSRLTVL.

The chain has TRBV10-2 and TRBJ1-6; D may be TRBD1 (5 bases). The CDR3 is made up of 15 amino acids. Germline lookup yields CDR1 WSHSY and CDR2 SAAADI. The ends were cut back, 6 bases at V and 4 bases at J, with 13 bases in the middle. The CDR3 sequence: CASSPSTEYNSPLHF. DNA for the CDR3: TGCGCCAGCAGCCCATCGACAGAGTATAATTCACCCCTCCACTTT.

The V gene is TRBV6-6, the J gene TRBJ1-1, with D tentatively TRBD1 (6 bases). The CDR3 has 15 residues. Germline V CDR1 and CDR2: MNHNY, SVGAGI (reference sequence). Trimming pared 2 bases from V and 4 bases from J, leaving 14 bases between. The CDR3 loop is CASSYQAGEITEAFF. DNA of the CDR3: TGTGCCAGCAGTTACCAGGCAGGGGAGATCACTGAAGCTTTCTTT.

This clone was detected only once. V usage is TRBV5-4 and J usage is TRBJ2-1; tentative D call: TRBD2 (6 bases). The V and J ends lost 4 bases and 7 bases respectively, with 12 bases between them. This CDR3 contains 13 residues. The V gene's germline CDR1 is SGHNT and CDR2 YYREEE (reference sequence). DNA of the CDR3: TGTGCCAGCAGCCTTGAAGGAGGGAATGAGCAGTTCTTC. It codes for CASSLEGGNEQFF.

CDR3 region: CASSGRQGDITEAFF. CDR3 DNA: TGTGCCAGCAGCGGCCGACAGGGGGATATCACTGAAGCTTTCTTT. The rearrangement uses TRBV7-9 and TRBJ1-1; 9 bases line up with TRBD1. Unmatched junction bases numbered 8, after V lost 5 bases and J lost 4 bases. The CDR3 runs to 15 residues. CDR1 is SEHNR and CDR2 is FQNEAQ in the germline V gene (reference sequence).

The table lists this clone with a count of one. The V and J genes are TRBV19 and TRBJ1-1; 8 bases match TRBD1. This CDR3 has 14 residues. CDR1 is LNHDA, CDR2 SQIVND, per germline (reference sequence). J was trimmed by 10 bases and V by 3 bases; bases with no gene match: 10. The CDR3, as DNA: TGTGCCAGTAGTATCGGGACAGGCGACATGGTAGCTTTCTTT. This encodes CASSIGTGDMVAFF.

The gene calls are TRBV6-1 and TRBJ1-6; D is undetermined. V was shortened by 2 bases and J by 18 bases, with 11 bases between the two germline ends. The CDR3 is made up of 11 amino acids. CDR1 and CDR2 from the germline V gene are MNHNS and SASEGT. CDR3 sequence reads: CASSERLCGHF. The CDR3 nucleotides read TGTGCCAGCAGTGAACGGCTTTGCGGCCACTTT.

The chain combines TRBV7-6 with TRBJ1-5; TRBD1 matches 7 bases. The V gene end was trimmed by 5 bases and the J gene end by 5 bases; junction bases not matched to a gene: 3. CDR1 and CDR2 from the germline V gene are SGHVS and FNYEAQ. This CDR3 region has 13 residues. For the CDR3, the DNA is TGTGCCAGCAGCCAGGGGGGAGATCAGCCCCAGCATTTT. Protein product: CASSQGGDQPQHF. The complete variable domain, with remaining parts taken from reference TRBV7-6 and TRBJ1-5, reads GAGVSQSPRYKVTKRGQDVALRCDPISGHVSLYWYRQALGQGPEFLTYFNYEAQQDKSGLPNDRFSAERPEGSISTLTIQRTEQRDSAMYRCASSQGGDQPQHFGDGTRLSIL.